These 26 T cell receptor beta chains were sequenced from one sample in a study of beta chain features in type 1 diabetes. Expressed TCRB transcripts were sequenced because the isolated RNA had all been reverse transcribed beforehand. Measured with immunoSEQ multiplex PCR; TCRdb has only the in-frame clones, and not every one. The table shows approximately 140,000 clones, with approximately 10% occurring only once. What was sequenced was central memory CD4+ T cells from blood. The receptors shown here come from a woman aged 40-49 years in good health.

This clone appeared a few times. V and J are TRBV5-4 and TRBJ2-7; 7 positions agree with TRBD1. CDR1 and CDR2 (germline): SGHNT, YYREEE (reference sequence). Trimming cost V 4 bases and J 3 bases; bases outside gene matches: 4. The CDR3 spans 13 residues. CDR3 in DNA: TGTGCCAGCAGCGGCCGGGACAGCTACGAGCAGTACTTC. It encodes CASSGRDSYEQYF.

This clone was seen a handful of times. The chain has TRBV6-5 and TRBJ2-3; D unclear. V was trimmed by 2 bases and J by 1 base, leaving 7 bases between them. Per the germline V gene, CDR1 is MNHEY and CDR2 is SVGAGI. This CDR3 spans 14 amino acids. This chain's CDR3 is CASSYEPRTDTQYF. CDR3 in DNA: TGTGCCAGCAGTTACGAGCCACGCACAGATACGCAGTATTTT.

The CDR3 here is CASSLTDNSNTEAFF. The CDR3, as DNA: TGTGCCAGCAGCTTAACCGACAATTCGAACACTGAAGCTTTCTTT. The chain combines TRBV9 with TRBJ1-1; D is ambiguous. The CDR3 length is 15 residues. Trimming took off 4 bases at V and 1 base at J, with 14 bases between the two ends. CDR1 and CDR2 from the germline V gene are SGDLS and YYNGEE.

This clone occurred many times. The rearrangement links TRBV10-2 to TRBJ2-5, with 8 positions matching TRBD2. Germline CDR1 reads WSHSY; CDR2 reads SAAADI. J was trimmed by 4 bases and V by 6 bases; bases with no gene match: 10. The CDR3 is made up of 15 amino acids. CDR3 amino acids: CASRSTSAGGETQYF. CDR3 DNA sequence: TGCGCCAGCAGATCGACTAGCGCTGGGGGAGAGACCCAGTACTTC.

The chain links TRBV5-4 to TRBJ2-2, with a possible D match to TRBD1 (6 bases). The CDR3 is 16 residues long. Between the trimmed V and J ends, which lost 5 bases and 1 base, there was a span of 15 bases. CDR1 is SGHNT, CDR2 YYREEE, per germline (reference sequence). CDR3 loop: CASRPDSPENTGELFF. The DNA for the CDR3 is TGTGCCAGCAGACCGGACAGCCCCGAGAACACCGGGGAGCTGTTTTTT.

This clone was observed a few times. The same CDR3 also results from other DNA sequences found in this sample. The genes are TRBV7-2 and TRBJ2-7, with D possibly being TRBD2 (6 bases). With 1 base removed from V and 0 bases from J, the gap between germline ends came to 10 bases. CDR1 SGHTA and CDR2 FQGNSA come from the germline V gene. The CDR3 sequence is 15 residues long. For the CDR3, the DNA is TGTGCCAGCAGCTTAGTCGCGGGGAGCTCCTACGAGCAGTACTTC. Residues: CASSLVAGSSYEQYF. Full variable domain (missing parts from reference TRBV7-2 and TRBJ2-7): GAGVSQSPSNKVTEKGKDVELRCDPISGHTALYWYRQSLGQGLEFLIYFQGNSAPDKSGLPSDRFSAERTGGSVSTLTIQRTQQEDSAVYLCASSLVAGSSYEQYFGPGTRLTVT.

This chain links TRBV12-5 with TRBJ2-3, with D possibly being TRBD2 (6 bases). The V gene lost 0 bases and the J gene lost 2 bases, with 12 bases spanning the gap. Germline CDR1 and CDR2: LGHNT and FRNRAP. The CDR3 consists of 16 residues. The DNA for the CDR3 is TGTGCTAGTGGTTTGGTAATTAGCGGACCCACAGATACGCAGTATTTT. This translates into CASGLVISGPTDTQYF.

The chain combines TRBV10-2 with TRBJ1-2; possibly TRBD1 for D (5 bases). The CDR3 runs 13 residues. Per germline, CDR1 WSHSY and CDR2 SAAADI. V lost 7 bases and J 2 bases, leaving 11 bases between the germline ends. The CDR3 here is CASTYGANYGYTF. In nucleotides, the CDR3 is TGCGCCAGCACTTATGGGGCAAACTATGGCTACACCTTC.

The chain has TRBV7-9 and TRBJ2-7; TRBD1 matches at 11 bases. The V segment lost 5 bases and the J segment 4 bases; nucleotides outside the gene matches: 10. Germline CDR1 is SEHNR and CDR2 is FQNEAQ (reference sequence). This CDR3 is 16 amino acids long. The CDR3 sequence: CASSPFGQGASYEQYF. The CDR3 DNA reads as TGTGCCAGCAGCCCCTTCGGACAGGGGGCCTCTTACGAGCAGTACTTC.

The V call is TRBV7-2, the J call TRBJ1-2; D might be TRBD1 (6 bases). The germline CDR1 and CDR2 sequences are SGHTA and FQGNSA. The V and J ends lost 10 bases and 0 bases respectively, with 18 bases between them. The CDR3 totals 15 residues. The CDR3 protein is CATAPRTDSNYGYTF. In DNA form, the CDR3 reads TGTGCCACCGCCCCCCGGACAGATTCTAACTATGGCTACACCTTC.

This clone was recorded a few times. V is TRBV6-5 and J is TRBJ2-5, with D perhaps matching TRBD2 (6 bases). V lost 2 bases, J lost 5 bases, and 15 bases lay in between. Germline CDR1 MNHEY, CDR2 SVGAGI. The CDR3 loop spans 15 amino acids. CDR3 in DNA: TGTGCCAGCAGTTACGGTCTCATGAGCGGGGAGACCCAGTACTTC. It is translated as CASSYGLMSGETQYF.

CDR3 DNA sequence: TGCGCCAGCAGCCCACCGGGACAGCAGAACACCGGGGAGCTGTTTTTT. Amino acids: CASSPPGQQNTGELFF. This chain joins TRBV5-1 and TRBJ2-2; 7 bases are a match to TRBD1. CDR1 is SGHRS and CDR2 is YFSETQ in the germline V gene. CDR3 length: 16 amino acids. V lost 4 bases, J lost 1 base, and 7 bases stayed unmatched.

This rearrangement joins TRBV4-2 to TRBJ2-6; 7 bases are a match to TRBD1. Germline V gives CDR1 LGHNA, CDR2 YNFKEQ. CDR3 length: 15 amino acids. Trimming at V came to 4 bases and at J to 12 bases, leaving 12 bases not matched to a gene. CDR3 protein: CASSPTRTGWTVLTF. The DNA of the CDR3 is TGTGCCAGCAGCCCAACACGGACAGGTTGGACCGTCCTGACTTTC.

This clone was seen more than once but under ten times. The chain recombines TRBV7-9 with TRBJ2-7; D gene ambiguous. V was trimmed by 3 bases and J by 5 bases, leaving 11 bases between them. Germline V lookup: CDR1 SEHNR, CDR2 FQNEAQ (reference sequence). The length of the CDR3 is 13 residues. The CDR3 DNA follows: TGTGCCAGCAGCTTTCCGGGTTGGCACGAGCAGTACTTC. It codes for CASSFPGWHEQYF.

This clone was seen a few times. The chain links TRBV15 to TRBJ2-7, with TRBD1 identical over 11 bases. The CDR3 runs 13 residues. Germline values: CDR1 LNHNV, CDR2 YYDKDF (reference sequence). J was trimmed by 7 bases and V by 5 bases; bases with no gene match: 4. The CDR3: CATSRGQGEEQYF. The CDR3 DNA is TGTGCCACCAGCCGGGGACAGGGGGAAGAGCAGTACTTC.

The genes are TRBV5-1 and TRBJ1-1; no definite D call. The CDR3 extends over 15 amino acids. Germline assignment: CDR1 SGHRS and CDR2 YFSETQ. The V gene lost 0 bases and the J gene lost 2 bases, with 11 bases spanning the gap. As DNA, the CDR3 is TGCGCCAGCAGCTTGGGCAGACTCGGAAACACTGAAGCTTTCTTT. Its translation is CASSLGRLGNTEAFF.

The chain links TRBV6-5 to TRBJ1-2; 9 bases align to TRBD1. Germline trimming cut 5 bases from V and 8 bases from J; bases unmatched to any gene: 12. Germline CDR1 and CDR2: MNHEY and SVGAGI. CDR3 length: 15 amino acids. The CDR3 DNA is TGTGCCAGCAGTATTAACCAACAGGGGGCGGGAGGCTACACCTTC. Translating it yields CASSINQQGAGGYTF.

This clone was seen a few times. The V gene is TRBV7-2, the J gene TRBJ2-1; weak D call: TRBD2 (6 bases). The germline V gene has CDR1 SGHTA and CDR2 FQGNSA. Trimming pared 2 bases from V and 2 bases from J, leaving 13 bases between. This CDR3 is 16 amino acids long. The CDR3 loop is CASSLIAGITYNEQFF. CDR3 coding DNA: TGTGCCAGCAGCTTAATTGCGGGGATAACCTACAATGAGCAGTTCTTC.

This clone was detected a few times. The chain carries TRBV19 and TRBJ2-5, with TRBD1 matching 8 bases. The trim removed 5 bases at V and 5 bases at J, leaving 10 bases unmatched. CDR3 length: 15 residues. Germline CDR1 reads LNHDA; CDR2 reads SQIVND (reference sequence). This chain's CDR3 is CASSAWTGTEETQYF. The CDR3 DNA reads TGTGCCAGTAGTGCTTGGACAGGGACGGAGGAGACCCAGTACTTC. The entire variable domain, with the rest obtained from reference TRBV19 and TRBJ2-5, is as follows: DGGITQSPKYLFRKEGQNVTLSCEQNLNHDAMYWYRQDPGQGLRLIYYSQIVNDFQKGDIAEGYSVSREKKESFPLTVTSAQKNPTAFYLCASSAWTGTEETQYFGPGTRLLVL.

This clone has just a few counts. The chain is built from TRBV6-1 and TRBJ2-5, with 9 nucleotides matching TRBD2. From germline, CDR1 is MNHNS and CDR2 SASEGT. V was pared by 1 base and J by 1 base, with 7 bases of the junction left unmatched. The CDR3 is 17 residues long. The CDR3, as DNA: TGTGCCAGCAGTGAAGGGATTTCTAGCGGGGCCCAAGAGACCCAGTACTTC. Encoded protein: CASSEGISSGAQETQYF.

This chain joins TRBV27 and TRBJ1-1; a possible D gene is TRBD1 (5 bases). CDR3 length: 15 residues. Germline loops: CDR1 MNHEY, CDR2 SMNVEV (reference sequence). V was clipped by 10 bases and J by 0 bases, with 18 bases between them. As DNA, the CDR3 is TGTGCCAAAATACGGGGGGGAACGATGAACACTGAAGCTTTCTTT. It encodes CAKIRGGTMNTEAFF.

This CDR3 is CSVEVKENQPQHF. In DNA, the CDR3 is TGCAGCGTTGAAGTAAAAGAGAATCAGCCCCAGCATTTT. The chain carries TRBV29-1 and TRBJ1-5; D unclear. Trimming shortened V by 1 base and J by 4 bases, and 8 bases separated the two germline ends. Germline-derived CDR1 and CDR2 are SQVTM and ANQGSEA. This CDR3 is 13 amino acids long.

This clone turned up a few times. The chain couples TRBV4-2 to TRBJ1-5; the D gene is possibly TRBD1 (5 bases). V shed 11 bases and J shed 3 bases, with 11 bases lying between them. Germline loops: CDR1 LGHNA, CDR2 YNFKEQ. The CDR3 extends over 12 amino acids. The CDR3 reads CAAGLPNQPQHF. CDR3 in DNA: TGTGCCGCGGGGCTGCCCAATCAGCCCCAGCATTTT.

This clone was picked up a small number of times. One end of the junction varies from germline; a read error may be responsible. V and J are TRBV5-1 and TRBJ1-4; D remains unclear. The V gene's germline CDR1 is SGHRS and CDR2 YFSETQ. This CDR3 is built from 15 residues. The CDR3 nucleotides are TGTGCCAGCAGCTCCTACTCGGGAACTAATGAAAAACTGTTTTTT. The encoded protein is CASSSYSGTNEKLFF. Filled out from reference TRBV5-1 and TRBJ1-4, the complete variable domain reads KAGVTQTPRYLIKTRGQQVTLSCSPISGHRSVSWYQQTPGQGLQFLFEYFSETQRNKGNFPGRFSGRQFSNSRSEMNVSTLELGDSALYLCASSSYSGTNEKLFFGSGTQLSVL.

This clone was recorded at least ten times. The CDR3 here is CASSLGGDNSPLHF. CDR3 nucleotides: TGTGCCAGCAGTTTAGGGGGGGATAATTCACCCCTCCACTTT. The gene calls are TRBV27 and TRBJ1-6; tentatively, D is TRBD1 (5 bases). The CDR3 totals 14 residues. The ends were cut back, 2 bases at V and 5 bases at J, with 7 bases in the middle. CDR1 is MNHEY, CDR2 SMNVEV, per germline (reference sequence).

This clone showed up just a few times. The rearrangement joins TRBV5-1 to TRBJ2-3; D unresolved. CDR1 SGHRS and CDR2 YFSETQ come from the germline V gene. The CDR3 covers 14 residues. Trimming shortened V by 0 bases and J by 4 bases, and 9 bases separated the two germline ends. CDR3: CASSLGYGSDTQYF. CDR3 nucleotides: TGCGCCAGCAGCTTGGGATACGGGTCAGATACGCAGTATTTT.